This entry is about one TCR beta chain. TCRdb keeps only in-frame clones here, not all; method: immunoSEQ multiplex PCR. Seen here are 240,000 or so clones, about 90% observed once, and the top ten hold about 3.1%. Germline values: CDR1 SGHNT, CDR2 YYREEE (reference sequence). This CDR3 is built from 13 residues. V shed 3 bases and J shed 1 base, with 7 bases lying between them. The sample originates from a study of blood T cell repertoires in COVID-19. Material: peripheral blood. This receptor was taken from a woman in her twenties or thirties who had recovered from COVID-19. This sequence joins TRBV5-4 and TRBJ2-5; D is unclear. In DNA form, the CDR3 reads TGTGCCAGCAGCTACGAGCTCCAAGAGACCCAGTACTTC. Encoded protein: CASSYELQETQYF.